This TCR beta chain was found in a study of blood T cell repertoires in COVID-19. This table comes from immunoSEQ multiplex PCR, and its TCRdb copy is limited to in-frame clones, with some not included. The profile shows 250,000 to 300,000 clones, approximately 80% of them singletons. CDR1 and CDR2 (germline): SGHAT, FQDESV (reference sequence). With 4 bases clipped from V and 4 bases from J, the junction kept 3 bases outside the gene matches. The CDR3 spans 13 residues. The sample consisted of peripheral blood. This clonotype was obtained from a woman aged 60-75 years with active or convalescent COVID-19. J is TRBJ1-1 and V is TRBV11-1; 7 bases are shared with TRBD1. Here the CDR3 reads CASSSDRATEAFF. The CDR3 DNA reads as TGTGCCAGCAGCTCCGACAGGGCCACTGAAGCTTTCTTT.